This T cell receptor (beta chain) is drawn from a study of blood T cell repertoires in COVID-19. Across the study: T cells, B-cell-depleted T cells, or PBMCs provided the cDNA or gDNA that served as material.

Methods used by the authors: Reference gene primer amplification in the assay estimated nucleated cell counts. Here immunoSEQ multiplex PCR was the method, and the copy in TCRdb shows in-frame clones only, minus some. V and J calls and clone size come straight from that table; D and trimming were deduced from the DNA. The table has approximately 280,000 clones, about 89% seen once. Germline CDR1 reads SQVTM; CDR2 reads ANQGSEA. V lost 7 bases to trimming and J lost 10 bases; unmatched junction nucleotides: 12. The CDR3 loop spans 12 amino acids. This receptor was obtained from a man aged 35 to 55 with acute or convalescent COVID-19. Specimen: peripheral blood. The rearrangement links TRBV29-1 to TRBJ2-7, with 8 bases matching TRBD1. This chain's CDR3 is CSATATGDLQYF. The CDR3 DNA is TGCAGCGCTACCGCGACAGGGGATTTACAGTACTTC.